This T cell receptor (beta chain) was observed in a study of sequential checkpoint blockade in melanoma. Study summary: Arm A got nivolumab then ipilimumab; arm B the reverse, 1:1.

Treatment of the sample: randomized to nivolumab then ipilimumab (arm A) or the reverse (arm B). DNA-damaging chemotherapy had not been given to any patient beforehand. Sorted cells were live CD3+CD8+, lacking CD19 and CD56, from PBMCs. The CDR3 is 19 residues long. Germline trimming cut 5 bases from V and 5 bases from J; bases unmatched to any gene: 17. Germline CDR1 SEHNR, CDR2 FQNEAQ (reference sequence). Produced via immunoSEQ multiplex PCR; TCRdb's table is partial and in-frame only. Of some 30,000 clones in the sample, about 88% are singletons; the top ten hold 12% to 15%. The sequencing used CD8+ T cells sorted from blood (inferred from file names), collected from a patient given nivolumab and ipilimumab in sequence. This clonotype originated in a human donor with melanoma. The chain carries TRBV7-9 and TRBJ2-1; the match to TRBD2 covers 11 bases. CDR3 residues: CASSTLAPRTSGPHNEQFF. As DNA, the CDR3 is TGTGCCAGCAGCACCCTAGCCCCCCGGACTAGCGGGCCACACAATGAGCAGTTCTTC.